This passage covers 5 T cell receptor beta chains from one sample sequenced in a study of shared clonotypes between healthy human individuals. Terminally differentiated effector memory CD45RA+ cells were left out of the naive CD8 fraction, which was CD45RO-negative and positively selected for CCR7. Method: immunoSEQ multiplex PCR; TCRdb's copy keeps in-frame clones and lacks some. The sample gives about 2.1 million clones, around 93% of which show up once; 1.5% to 2% is in the top ten. Sequencing used naive CD8+ T cells from PBMCs. The receptor source for this set is a man between 18 and 35 years old in good health. Some clones in this sample may be carry-over from other donors' samples.

The chain employs TRBV7-6 and TRBJ2-1, with 8 bases aligning to TRBD2. Germline V gives CDR1 SGHVS, CDR2 FNYEAQ. Germline trimming cut 5 bases from V and 3 bases from J; bases unmatched to any gene: 9. The CDR3 consists of 16 residues. The CDR3 DNA reads as TGTGCCAGCAGCCTGGGGCGGGAGGCCCACTACAATGAGCAGTTCTTC. Translated, it gives CASSLGREAHYNEQFF.

In this sample, this clone turned up once. J is TRBJ2-4 and V is TRBV19, with 8 bases that match TRBD2. CDR1 is LNHDA and CDR2 is SQIVND in the germline V gene (reference sequence). Trimming cost V 4 bases and J 6 bases; bases outside gene matches: 11. The CDR3 consists of 16 residues. The DNA for the CDR3 is TGTGCCAGTAGTACCACCCCGGGGGGGGCGTTAAACATTCAGTACTTC. This sequence encodes CASSTTPGGALNIQYF.

The chain uses TRBV28 and TRBJ2-5; TRBD1 is a possible D gene (6 bases). V lost 7 bases and J 2 bases, leaving 11 bases between the germline ends. From germline, CDR1 is MDHEN and CDR2 SYDVKM. This CDR3 is built from 13 residues. CDR3 sequence reads: CASTRTVQETQYF. The DNA for the CDR3 is TGTGCCAGCACGCGGACAGTTCAAGAGACCCAGTACTTC.

The rearrangement joins TRBV19 to TRBJ2-3; D may be TRBD1 (5 bases). Trimming left V 5 bases short and J 10 bases short, with 16 bases between. The CDR3 is made up of 13 amino acids. The germline V gene has CDR1 LNHDA and CDR2 SQIVND (reference sequence). This CDR3 is CASSGYPRGPQYF. CDR3 nucleotides: TGTGCCAGTAGTGGCTATCCTAGGGGCCCGCAGTATTTT.

This chain links TRBV9 with TRBJ2-7; TRBD2 might be the D (5 bases). This CDR3 contains 14 residues. CDR1 is SGDLS and CDR2 is YYNGEE in the germline V gene. V shed 4 bases and J shed 3 bases, with 14 bases lying between them. Here the CDR3 DNA reads TGTGCCAGCAGCCCTCGGGGAGCTGGCTACGAGCAGTACTTC. Encoded protein: CASSPRGAGYEQYF.